The 2 T cell receptor beta chains listed next were all sequenced from one sample in a study of shared clonotypes between healthy human individuals. Sequencing was performed with immunoSEQ multiplex PCR; in TCRdb, only in-frame clones are kept and a portion is missing. The data hold millions of clones, with just over 90% observed a single time. What was sequenced was naive CD4+ T cells sorted from blood. Subset of the sample: CD45RA+ positively selected. These receptors all come from a young man in good health.

CDR3 DNA: TGTGCCAGTAGTATAGTCGAGACAGGGGGGCGTCAGCCCCAGCATTTT. Amino acids: CASSIVETGGRQPQHF. The chain combines TRBV19 with TRBJ1-5, with 9 bases lining up with TRBD1. The CDR3 is 16 amino acids. The junction had 7 bases not matched to a gene; V was cut back by 1 base and J by 6 bases. Germline V gene lookup returns CDR1 LNHDA and CDR2 SQIVND (reference sequence).

V and J are TRBV10-1 and TRBJ2-3; 13 bases agree with TRBD2. CDR1 WNHNN and CDR2 SYGVQD come from the germline V gene (reference sequence). This CDR3 comprises 15 residues. With V trimmed by 10 bases and J by 4 bases, 8 bases remained unmatched. CDR3 nucleotides: TGCGCCACCGCCGGGGGGACTAGCGGGGCAGATACGCAGTATTTT. Translation gives CATAGGTSGADTQYF.